A selection of T cell receptor beta chains follows, all from one sample in a study of post-analysis software for immune sequencing data. TCRdb independently ran MiXCR on the PCR reads; one entry per CDR3 protein. The sample shows hundreds of thousands of distinct CDR3 sequences, around 40% of them seen only once. The specimen was blood. The receptors were sampled from a girl aged 10 to 17 with multiple sclerosis. Each CDR3 is given with its conserved first and last residue. The order of the fields is CDR3 protein, V gene, J gene.

CDR3: CASSDMNTEAFF
V: TRBV7-6
J: TRBJ1-1

CDR3: CASSFGETYEQYF
V: TRBV5-1
J: TRBJ2-7

CDR3: CASSWGSGRAGEQFF
V: TRBV5-1
J: TRBJ2-1

CDR3: CASSYSGGQTQYF
V: TRBV6-2/TRBV6-3
J: TRBJ2-5

CDR3: CASSPTRLDQETQYF
V: TRBV28
J: TRBJ2-5

CDR3: CATSSSWGIQETQYF
V: TRBV15
J: TRBJ2-5

CDR3: CASSLTPSGSGAKNIRYF
V: TRBV7-3
J: TRBJ2-4

CDR3: CASSREGAKNIQYF
V: TRBV6-2/TRBV6-3
J: TRBJ2-4

CDR3: CASSYGIVSRGAKNIQYF
V: TRBV6-2/TRBV6-3
J: TRBJ2-4

CDR3: CSARDGGAYSNQPQHF
V: TRBV20-1
J: TRBJ1-5

CDR3: CASSLDEGGGNQPQHF
V: TRBV7-6
J: TRBJ1-5

CDR3: CASSENGGLLGTSGSTDTQYF
V: TRBV2
J: TRBJ2-3

CDR3: CASSLSGRGQTGELFF
V: TRBV28
J: TRBJ2-2

CDR3: CASSLSGFTSQETQYF
V: TRBV5-1
J: TRBJ2-5

CDR3: CATSDPLAGVHNEQFF
V: TRBV24-1
J: TRBJ2-1

CDR3: CSTQYRGAYNEQFF
V: TRBV29-1
J: TRBJ2-1

CDR3: CASSLQGWSNQPQHF
V: TRBV27
J: TRBJ1-5

CDR3: CASSFSFELRGFYEQFF
V: TRBV7-2
J: TRBJ2-1

CDR3: CSPGQVMNTEAFF
V: TRBV29-1
J: TRBJ1-1

CDR3: CASGTGVSNQPQHF
V: TRBV27
J: TRBJ1-5

CDR3: CASSLGEGQILNTEAFF
V: TRBV5-1
J: TRBJ1-1

CDR3: CASRATGGSETQYF
V: TRBV12-3/TRBV12-4
J: TRBJ2-5

CDR3: CASTLPSGANVLTF
V: TRBV12-3/TRBV12-4
J: TRBJ2-6